The entry below gives a single TCR beta chain sequence along with its context. The antigen is not known. The sample originates from a study of T cell responses to AZD1222 COVID-19 vaccine. Sequenced by immunoSEQ multiplex PCR; TCRdb stores in-frame clones only, minus some. The table shows about 99,000 clones, with over 90% occurring only once. Overall study findings and caveats: Receipt of two AZD1222 doses was followed by a rise in Spike-specific TCR breadth and depth.

This specimen was peripheral blood, taken on day 0 of AZD1222 vaccination. This sequence was found in an adult in good health.

The CDR3 loop reads CASSLSGGGNGEQFF. For the CDR3, the DNA is TGTGCCAGCAGTTTATCGGGGGGAGGAAACGGTGAGCAGTTCTTC. The chain is built from TRBV28 and TRBJ2-1; 7 bases are shared with TRBD2. V was clipped by 1 base and J by 9 bases; unmatched bases: 9. The CDR3 covers 15 residues. Germline-derived CDR1 and CDR2 are MDHEN and SYDVKM.